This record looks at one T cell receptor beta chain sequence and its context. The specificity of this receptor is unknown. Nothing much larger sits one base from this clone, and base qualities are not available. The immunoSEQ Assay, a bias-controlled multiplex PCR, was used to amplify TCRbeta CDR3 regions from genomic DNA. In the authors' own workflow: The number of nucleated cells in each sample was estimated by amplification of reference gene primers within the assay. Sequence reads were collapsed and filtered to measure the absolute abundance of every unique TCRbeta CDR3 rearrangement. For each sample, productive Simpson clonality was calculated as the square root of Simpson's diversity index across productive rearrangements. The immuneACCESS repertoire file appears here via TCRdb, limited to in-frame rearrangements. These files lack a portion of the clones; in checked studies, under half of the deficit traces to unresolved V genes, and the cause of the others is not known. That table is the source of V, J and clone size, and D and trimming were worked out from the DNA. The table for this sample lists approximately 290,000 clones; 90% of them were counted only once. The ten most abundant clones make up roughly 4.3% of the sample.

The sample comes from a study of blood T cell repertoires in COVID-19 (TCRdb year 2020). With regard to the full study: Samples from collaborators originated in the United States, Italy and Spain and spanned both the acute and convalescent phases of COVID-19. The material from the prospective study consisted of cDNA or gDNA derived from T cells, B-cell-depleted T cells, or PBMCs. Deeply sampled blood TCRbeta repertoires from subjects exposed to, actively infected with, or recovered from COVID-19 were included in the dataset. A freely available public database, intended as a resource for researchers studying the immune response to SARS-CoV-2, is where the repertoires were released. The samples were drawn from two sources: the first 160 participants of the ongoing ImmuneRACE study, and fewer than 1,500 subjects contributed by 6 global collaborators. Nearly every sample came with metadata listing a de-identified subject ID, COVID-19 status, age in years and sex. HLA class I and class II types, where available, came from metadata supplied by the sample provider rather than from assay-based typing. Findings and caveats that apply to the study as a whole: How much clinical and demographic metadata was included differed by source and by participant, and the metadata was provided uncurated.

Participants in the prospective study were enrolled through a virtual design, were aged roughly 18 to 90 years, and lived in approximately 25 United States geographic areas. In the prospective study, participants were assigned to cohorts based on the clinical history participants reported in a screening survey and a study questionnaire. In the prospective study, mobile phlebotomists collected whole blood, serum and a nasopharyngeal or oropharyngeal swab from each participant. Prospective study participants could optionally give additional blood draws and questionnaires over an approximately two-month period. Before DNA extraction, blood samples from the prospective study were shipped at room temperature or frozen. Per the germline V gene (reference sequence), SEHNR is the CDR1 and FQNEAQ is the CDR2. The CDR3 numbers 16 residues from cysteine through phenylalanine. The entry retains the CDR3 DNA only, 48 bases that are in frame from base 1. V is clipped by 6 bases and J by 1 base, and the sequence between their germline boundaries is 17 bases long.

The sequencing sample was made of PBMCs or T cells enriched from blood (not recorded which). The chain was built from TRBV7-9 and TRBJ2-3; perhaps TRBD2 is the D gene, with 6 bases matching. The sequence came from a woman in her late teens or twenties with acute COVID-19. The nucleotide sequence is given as TGTGCCAGCAGTGCCCCTGATAGCGGTGGCACAGATACGCAGTATTTT. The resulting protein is CASSAPDSGGTDTQYF.